These T cell receptor beta chains were read from a single sample in a study of T cell responses to AZD1222 COVID-19 vaccine. Produced via immunoSEQ multiplex PCR; TCRdb's table is partial and in-frame only. The repertoire includes roughly 150,000 clones, less than 95% of them detected once, and roughly 6.2% sits in the top ten. The sample consisted of peripheral blood, taken 28 days after the second AZD1222 dose. These receptors were taken from an adult who received the AZD1222 COVID-19 vaccine. CDR3s include the opening cysteine and the closing phenylalanine or tryptophan. Each record gives: V gene, clone size, J gene, D gene, CDR3 DNA, CDR3 protein. A D gene is named only where the DNA matches it firmly. The size field is filled for only some rows; it gives once, few, many or a size class.

TRBV29-1,-,TRBJ2-7,TRBD1,TGCAGCGTACGCGACAGGGAGCTCTACGAGCAGTACTTC,CSVRDRELYEQYF
TRBV7-3,-,TRBJ2-1,-,TGTGCCAGCAGCTCGCCGGGGCCCCACTACAATGAGCAGTTCTTC,CASSSPGPHYNEQFF
TRBV30,-,TRBJ2-3,-,TGTGCCTGGAGTGTGGTGGGAGGCACAGATACGCAGTATTTT,CAWSVVGGTDTQYF
TRBV6-1,-,TRBJ1-5,TRBD1,TGTGCCAGCAGTGTCACAGGGGGCGACGGTAATCAGCCCCAGCATTTT,CASSVTGGDGNQPQHF
TRBV7-2,-,TRBJ1-5,-,TGTGCCAGCAGCACGGTTGGGGACCAGCCCCAGCATTTT,CASSTVGDQPQHF
TRBV7-9,-,TRBJ2-5,TRBD2,TGTGCCAGCAGCTTAGCGCCGCCTAGCGGGGCCCAAGAGACCCAGTACTTC,CASSLAPPSGAQETQYF
TRBV5-1,-,TRBJ2-3,TRBD2,TGCGCCAGCGGGCGGGAGGGCTCGACAGATACGCAGTATTTT,CASGREGSTDTQYF
TRBV19,-,TRBJ2-2,TRBD1,TGTGCCACCAAATTAAGGGGACAGCTAAACACCGGGGAGCTGTTTTTT,CATKLRGQLNTGELFF
TRBV6-5,-,TRBJ1-6,-,TGTGCCAGCAGTTACTCGAACTCACCCCTCCACTTT,CASSYSNSPLHF
TRBV3-1/TRBV3-2,-,TRBJ1-4,-,TGTGCCAGCAGCCAAACTACTCAGGAAAAACTGTTTTTT,CASSQTTQEKLFF
TRBV12-3/TRBV12-4,once,TRBJ1-5,-,TGTGCCAGCAACTCAGGGTTCCAGCCCCAGCATTTT,CASNSGFQPQHF
TRBV7-9,-,TRBJ2-1,-,TGTGCCAGCAGCCCCCGGGACTCCCTTAGGGGTGAGCAGTTCTTC,CASSPRDSLRGEQFF
TRBV24-1,-,TRBJ2-2,-,TGTGCCACCAGTAACCCCCAGTCGAACACCGGGGAGCTGTTTTTT,CATSNPQSNTGELFF
TRBV18,-,TRBJ1-5,-,TGTGCCAGCTCACCTCAATCTAGCAATCAGCCCCAGCATTTT,CASSPQSSNQPQHF
TRBV7-2,-,TRBJ1-4,-,TGTGCCAGCAGCTCTTCGTACAGCGAGGAAAAACTGTTTTTT,CASSSSYSEEKLFF
TRBV4-2,-,TRBJ1-4,-,TGTGCCAGCAGCCAAAGAGACAGCGCAACTAATGAAAAACTGTTTTTT,CASSQRDSATNEKLFF
TRBV28,-,TRBJ2-7,TRBD2,TGTGCCAGCAGTGCGGGAGTGGCCTACGAGCAGTACTTC,CASSAGVAYEQYF
TRBV6-6,-,TRBJ1-3,TRBD1,TGTGCCAGCAGTCGACAGGGGGAAGCGAACACCATATATTTT,CASSRQGEANTIYF
TRBV19,-,TRBJ1-2,TRBD1,TGTGCCAGTAGTCGAAGACAGGGGGTGACCTATGGCTACACCTTC,CASSRRQGVTYGYTF
TRBV6-1,-,TRBJ2-1,TRBD2,TGTGCCAGCAGTGCGTTGTCTAGCGGGGGGGCTCGGAATGAGCAGTTCTTC,CASSALSSGGARNEQFF
TRBV5-5,-,TRBJ1-2,-,TGTGCCAGCAGCTTTTTGGGCAGGGACTATGGCTACACCTTC,CASSFLGRDYGYTF
TRBV5-4,-,TRBJ1-4,-,TGTGCCAGCAGCTTGGATCCAACGGATGAAAAACTGTTTTTT,CASSLDPTDEKLFF
TRBV18,-,TRBJ1-3,-,TGTGCCAGCTCACTGGGGCCGGACTGGATCTCTGGAAACACCATATATTTT,CASSLGPDWISGNTIYF
TRBV3-1/TRBV3-2,-,TRBJ2-7,-,TGTGCCAGCAGCCATTCTAAGGCGGGGGAGCAGTACTTC,CASSHSKAGEQYF
TRBV5-1,-,TRBJ2-7,-,TGCGCCAGCAGCTCAAACCGGGACAACTACGAGCAGTACTTC,CASSSNRDNYEQYF
TRBV30,-,TRBJ1-1,-,TGTGCCTGGAGTGTACAGGGTGGCGGCACTGAAGCTTTCTTT,CAWSVQGGGTEAFF
TRBV5-1,few,TRBJ2-5,TRBD2,TGCGCCAGCAGCTTGGCCCTAGCGGGGACCCAGTACTTC,CASSLALAGTQYF
TRBV3-1/TRBV3-2,-,TRBJ1-2,-,TGTGCCAGCAGCCAAGGGGGCGGAGGGGGAAACTATGGCTACACCTTC,CASSQGGGGGNYGYTF
TRBV6-4,-,TRBJ2-1,TRBD2,TGTGCCAGCAGTGTTACTAGCGGGATAGGCGGTGAGCAGTTCTTC,CASSVTSGIGGEQFF
TRBV4-1,-,TRBJ1-2,-,TGCGCCAGCAGCCAATCCCCCGACCGGGACTTGAGGTATGGCTACACCTTC,CASSQSPDRDLRYGYTF
TRBV6-2/TRBV6-3,-,TRBJ2-1,-,TGTGCCAGCAGCCGTCAGGGTTTGAACAATGAGCAGTTCTTC,CASSRQGLNNEQFF
TRBV10-3,-,TRBJ2-5,TRBD2,TGTGCCATCAGTGAGGGGGGACTAGCCGAGACCCAGTACTTC,CAISEGGLAETQYF
TRBV19,-,TRBJ2-1,-,TGTGCCAGTAGTCTTGAAGCCCCGGGTGAGCAGTTCTTC,CASSLEAPGEQFF
TRBV5-1,-,TRBJ2-5,-,TGCGCCAGCAGGGCGGGCGGTCGCCCAGAGACCCAGTACTTC,CASRAGGRPETQYF
TRBV12-3/TRBV12-4,-,TRBJ1-1,-,TGTGCCAGCAGAGGGTGGGGGAACACTGAAGCTTTCTTT,CASRGWGNTEAFF
TRBV4-3,-,TRBJ2-3,TRBD1,TGCGCCAGCAGCCCGGGCTGGGACAGGGAAGATACGCAGTATTTT,CASSPGWDREDTQYF
TRBV5-1,-,TRBJ2-2,-,TGCGCCAGCAGGGCGGGCACCGGGGAGCTGTTTTTT,CASRAGTGELFF
TRBV19,-,TRBJ1-3,-,TGTGCCAGTAGTATACAAACAGACAACTCTGGAAACACCATATATTTT,CASSIQTDNSGNTIYF
TRBV7-8,-,TRBJ2-7,-,TGTGCCAGCAGCTTAGATCCCAACGAGCAGTACTTC,CASSLDPNEQYF
TRBV10-1,-,TRBJ2-4,TRBD2,TGCGCCAGCAGTGAGCAACGGGGGGGCCTCTGGGCCAAAAACATTCAGTACTTC,CASSEQRGGLWAKNIQYF
TRBV7-3,-,TRBJ1-2,TRBD1,TGTGCCAGCAGCCCCCAACCGGGACAGGGATCGGGAGGCTACACCTTC,CASSPQPGQGSGGYTF
TRBV18,-,TRBJ2-7,TRBD1,TGTGCCAGCTCACCTCGACAGGGGACCTACGAGCAGTACTTC,CASSPRQGTYEQYF
TRBV10-3,-,TRBJ1-2,TRBD1,TGTGCCATCAGCATGCGACAGGGTCTGGTGGAGTATGGCTACACCTTC,CAISMRQGLVEYGYTF
TRBV28,-,TRBJ2-3,-,TGTGCCAGCAGTCCCTACGGTGGTCCTGGCACAGATACGCAGTATTTT,CASSPYGGPGTDTQYF
TRBV28,many,TRBJ2-5,-,TGTGCCAGCAGTCCCGGAACTAGTCTGGAGACCCAGTACTTC,CASSPGTSLETQYF
TRBV7-2,-,TRBJ1-5,-,TGTGCCAGCAGTTTAGGGGCAGGAAGCAATCAGCCCCAGCATTTT,CASSLGAGSNQPQHF
TRBV11-2,-,TRBJ1-2,TRBD1,TGTGCCAGCAGCTTAGATCGCGCAGGTCTGCTGCAGGGGGCGTACTATGGCTACACCTTC,CASSLDRAGLLQGAYYGYTF
TRBV4-3,-,TRBJ2-6,TRBD1,TGCGCCAGCAGCCAGTCTCACAGGGGTGGGGCCAACGTCCTGACTTTC,CASSQSHRGGANVLTF
TRBV2,-,TRBJ2-1,TRBD2,TGTGCCAGCAGTGAATGGGGTAGCGGGAGGGGTGAGTTCTTC,CASSEWGSGRGEFF
TRBV18,-,TRBJ1-2,-,TGTGCCAGCTCACCACTTGAAGGATTTAACTATGGCTACACCTTC,CASSPLEGFNYGYTF
TRBV3-1/TRBV3-2,-,TRBJ1-2,TRBD1,TGTGCCAGCAGCCAACCGGGACAGATTAACTATGGCTACACCTTC,CASSQPGQINYGYTF
TRBV25-1,-,TRBJ1-1,TRBD1,TGTGCCAGCAGTTTCAACGACAGGGGGGGCACTGAAGCTTTCTTT,CASSFNDRGGTEAFF
TRBV28,-,TRBJ1-4,TRBD1,TGTGCCAGCAGTTGGGACAGGGGTGAAAAACTGTTTTTT,CASSWDRGEKLFF